This T cell receptor (beta chain) appears in the sequencing data of a study of cytomegalovirus exposure and HLA in healthy donors. Comment on this clone: What it binds is not known.

It was the roughly 130-subject validation cohort, separate from the approximately 700-subject first cohort, to which the donors belonged. This CDR3 comprises 15 residues. V shed 6 bases and J 8 bases; nucleotides not matched to a gene: 11. CDR1 MNHEY and CDR2 SMNVEV come from the germline V gene (reference sequence). General study findings and limits: The study found most TCR sequences rare, yet found some public TCRs in many donors. The investigators catalogued 164 TCR beta chains as cytomegalovirus-associated. Published work reported that the classifier diagnosed cytomegalovirus status with high specificity and sensitivity.

Generated by immunoSEQ multiplex PCR, the TCRdb table keeps only in-frame clones and is missing some. Altogether about 130,000 clones are present, just under 85% being singletons, with the ten largest covering just under 30%. Sequencing was done on a sample of PBMCs. The chain carries TRBV27 and TRBJ2-3; 10 nucleotides align to TRBD2. The clonotype was recovered from a man aged 25 to 45 in good health and CMV-seropositive. CDR3 amino acids: CASRGLAGGHLTQYF. In nucleotides, the CDR3 is TGTGCCAGCAGAGGATTAGCGGGGGGTCATCTTACGCAGTATTTT.